The source of this TCR beta chain is a study of tissue T cells after allogeneic stem cell transplantation. Sequencing was performed with immunoSEQ multiplex PCR; in TCRdb, only in-frame clones are kept and a portion is missing. The repertoire has tens of thousands of clones, roughly three quarters of them found once; the top ten carry 0.41%. Notes on this clone: Antigen specificity is unknown. The gene names here belong to mouse. The CDR3 extends 1 residue past the end of the read, so its final part is completed from the germline J gene.

The CDR3 runs 14 residues. The J segment lost 1 base and the V segment lost 8 bases, leaving 7 bases of the junction unmatched. The germline V gene encodes CDR1 NNHDY and CDR2 SYVADS. Study observations and caveats: Only a limited share of tissue TCRs appeared in blood or spleen. Some tissue clones might be persisting host cells; their alloreactivity or antigen specificity was not determined.

This chain connects TRBV13-3 to TRBJ1-1; 8 bases line up with TRBD1. The sequenced sample consisted of blood. This receptor was taken from a female BALB/c mouse in good health. The mouse line has the MHC haplotype H2-d. CDR3 DNA, as far as it was read: TGTGCCAGAAACCCCGGGACAGGGAACACAGAAGTCTTC. This codes for CARNPGTGNTEVF. In full, the CDR3 reads CARNPGTGNTEVFF.